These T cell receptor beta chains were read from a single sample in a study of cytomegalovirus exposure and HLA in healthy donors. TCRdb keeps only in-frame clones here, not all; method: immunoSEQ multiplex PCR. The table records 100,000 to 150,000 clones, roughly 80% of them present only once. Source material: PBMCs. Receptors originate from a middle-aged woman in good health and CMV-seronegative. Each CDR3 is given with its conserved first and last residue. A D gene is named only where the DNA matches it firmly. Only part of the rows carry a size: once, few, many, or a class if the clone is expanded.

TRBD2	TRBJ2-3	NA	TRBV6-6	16	TGTGCCAGCAGTTGGGGTATGGGGGGGGGCACAGATACGCAGTATTTT	CASSWGMGGGTDTQYF
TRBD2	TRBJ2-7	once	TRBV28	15	TGTGCCAGCAGTCCGAGGACTAGCGGGGCATACGAGCAGTACTTC	CASSPRTSGAYEQYF
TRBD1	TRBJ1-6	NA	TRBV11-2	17	TGTGCCAGCAGCCGCTCCGGGACAGGGGAATATAATTCACCCCTCCACTTT	CASSRSGTGEYNSPLHF
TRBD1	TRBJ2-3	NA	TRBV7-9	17	TGTGCCAGCAGCAGTCACAGGGGAGACTTGGGCACAGATACGCAGTATTTT	CASSSHRGDLGTDTQYF
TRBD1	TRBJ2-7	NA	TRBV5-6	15	TGTGCCAGCAGCGCACCGGGACAGGGAATTTACGAGCAGTACTTC	CASSAPGQGIYEQYF
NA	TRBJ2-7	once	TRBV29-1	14	TGCAGCGTTGCCCTACAGGGCTCGGCGTTCGAGCAGTACTTC	CSVALQGSAFEQYF
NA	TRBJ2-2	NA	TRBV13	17	TGTGCCAGCAGCCAAGCTAGAGACATCGGGGACACCGGGGAGCTGTTTTTT	CASSQARDIGDTGELFF
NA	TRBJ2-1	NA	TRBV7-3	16	TGTGCCAGCAGCTTAACCCCCGGGACTCGTGATAGTGAGCAGTTCTTC	CASSLTPGTRDSEQFF
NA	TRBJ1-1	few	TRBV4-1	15	TGCGCCAGCAGCCAGGCAGGGGCAATGAACACTGAAGCTTTCTTT	CASSQAGAMNTEAFF
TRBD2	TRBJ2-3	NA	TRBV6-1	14	TGTGCCAGCAGCGTAGCGGGAGGCGAAGATACGCAGTATTTT	CASSVAGGEDTQYF
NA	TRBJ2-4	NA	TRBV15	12	TGTGCCACCGCTCCGGGAAGAAACATTCAGTACTTC	CATAPGRNIQYF
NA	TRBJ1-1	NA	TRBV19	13	TGTGCCAGTAGTATCCCAGGGGAAGGTGAAGCTTTCTTT	CASSIPGEGEAFF
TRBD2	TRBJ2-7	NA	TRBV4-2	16	TGTGCCAGCAGCAGCACTAGCGGGAGCGGGGGCTACGAGCAGTACTTC	CASSSTSGSGGYEQYF
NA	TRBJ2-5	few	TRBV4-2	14	TGTGCCAGCAGCCAAGAGGGGAAAGAGGGCCCCCAGTACTTC	CASSQEGKEGPQYF
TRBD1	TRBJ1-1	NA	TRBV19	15	TGTGCCAGTAGTATAGGGACAGGGGGCGGCACTGAAGCTTTCTTT	CASSIGTGGGTEAFF
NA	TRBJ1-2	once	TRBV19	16	TGTGCCAGTAGTATAGAGCGGCCGACCTTGGGCTATGGCTACACCTTC	CASSIERPTLGYGYTF
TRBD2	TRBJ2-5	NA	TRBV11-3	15	TGTGCCAGCAGCTCTAGCGGGGGGGCCATCGAGACCCAGTACTTC	CASSSSGGAIETQYF
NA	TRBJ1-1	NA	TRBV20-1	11	TGCAGTGCTAGATGGGCCACTGAAGCTTTCTTT	CSARWATEAFF
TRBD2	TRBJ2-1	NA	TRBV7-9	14	TGTGCCAGCAGCTCTAGCGGGGGACACAATGAGCAGTTCTTC	CASSSSGGHNEQFF
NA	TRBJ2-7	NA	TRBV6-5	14	TGTGCCAGCAGTGAACTGGAGGGATCCTACGAGCAGTACTTC	CASSELEGSYEQYF
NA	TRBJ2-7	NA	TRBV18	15	TGTGCCAGCTCACCAGGCCGGGCAGGGATCTACGAGCAGTACTTC	CASSPGRAGIYEQYF
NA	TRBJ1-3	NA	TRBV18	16	TGTGCCAGCTCACCAAATTTTCAATCCTCTGGAAACACCATATATTTT	CASSPNFQSSGNTIYF
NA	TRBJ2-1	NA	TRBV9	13	TGTGCCAGCAGCCCCCGGCCCGAGGATGAGCAGTTCTTC	CASSPRPEDEQFF
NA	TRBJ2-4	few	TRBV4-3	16	TGCGCCAGCAGCCAAGATTCAGGGTCGGCCAAAAACATTCAGTACTTC	CASSQDSGSAKNIQYF
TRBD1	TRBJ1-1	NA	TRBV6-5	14	TGTGCCAGCAGAGTCACAGGGGGATGGACTGAAGCTTTCTTT	CASRVTGGWTEAFF
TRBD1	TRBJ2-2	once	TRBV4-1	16	TGCGCCAGCAGAAATCCGGGACAGGGGAACACCGGGGAGCTGTTTTTT	CASRNPGQGNTGELFF
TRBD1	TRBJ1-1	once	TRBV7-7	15	TGTGCTAGCAGCTTAGATGCAGGGGGAGGCACTGAAGCTTTCTTT	CASSLDAGGGTEAFF
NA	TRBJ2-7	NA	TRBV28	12	TGTGCCAGCTCTGGGAGGGGGGACGAGCAGTACTTC	CASSGRGDEQYF
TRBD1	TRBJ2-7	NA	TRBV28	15	TGTGCCAGCAGTTTCCTTCCTGGACAGGTAGACGAGCAGTACTTC	CASSFLPGQVDEQYF
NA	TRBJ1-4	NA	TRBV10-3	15	TGTGCCATCAGTGAGTCGAGACAGTTTAATGAAAAACTGTTTTTT	CAISESRQFNEKLFF
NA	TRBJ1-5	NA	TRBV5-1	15	TGCGCCAGCAGCTTGGGGCAGGGGTTAAATCAGCCCCAGCATTTT	CASSLGQGLNQPQHF
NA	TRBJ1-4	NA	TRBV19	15	TGTGCCAGTAGTATACCCCAGGGTTCGAGTGAAAAACTGTTTTTT	CASSIPQGSSEKLFF
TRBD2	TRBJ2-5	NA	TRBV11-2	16	TGTGCCAGCAGTCAGGACAGCGGGGGTGGGCAAGAGACCCAGTACTTC	CASSQDSGGGQETQYF
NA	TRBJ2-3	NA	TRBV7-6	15	TGTGCCAGCAGCTGGCGGGGCAGGGGGACAGATACGCAGTATTTT	CASSWRGRGTDTQYF
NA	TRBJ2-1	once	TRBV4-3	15	TGCGCCAGCAGCCAAGATTTACAGTATCGGGGTGAGCAGTTCTTC	CASSQDLQYRGEQFF
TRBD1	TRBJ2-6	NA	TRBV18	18	TGTGCCAGCTCACCACGCCTACAGGGGAGCTCTGGGGCCAACGTCCTGACTTTC	CASSPRLQGSSGANVLTF
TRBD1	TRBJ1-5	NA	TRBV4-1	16	TGCGCCAGCAGCCAAGAGGGTACCGGGACAGGGATTCCCCAGCATTTT	CASSQEGTGTGIPQHF
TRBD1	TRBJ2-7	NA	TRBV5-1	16	TGCGCCAGCAGCCGCCCTTTGGACAGGGACAACTACGAGCAGTACTTC	CASSRPLDRDNYEQYF
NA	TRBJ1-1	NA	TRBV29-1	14	TGCAGCGTTGGGTCAGGGTTCTTAGGCACTGAAGCTTTCTTT	CSVGSGFLGTEAFF
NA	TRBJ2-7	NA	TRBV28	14	TGTGCCAGCAGTTTAGCAGGGGTCCCCTACGAGCAGTACTTC	CASSLAGVPYEQYF
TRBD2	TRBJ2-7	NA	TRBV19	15	TGTGCCAGTAAGGACGACGCGGGAGGGCCCTACGAGCAGTACTTC	CASKDDAGGPYEQYF
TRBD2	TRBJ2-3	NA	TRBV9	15	TGTGCCAGCAGCGTAGGAGCGGGATTAGCAGATACGCAGTATTTT	CASSVGAGLADTQYF
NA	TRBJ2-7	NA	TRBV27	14	TGTGCCAGCAGTCGGGGAGGTACCCCCTACGAGCAGTACTTC	CASSRGGTPYEQYF
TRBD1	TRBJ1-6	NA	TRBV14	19	TGTGCCAGCAGCCAACTTAACGCTCCTCCGGGACAGGGAAATTCACCCCTCCACTTT	CASSQLNAPPGQGNSPLHF
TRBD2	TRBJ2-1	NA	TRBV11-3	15	TGTGCCAGCAGTTACGGAGCGGGGGGGCCAAATGAGCAGTTCTTC	CASSYGAGGPNEQFF
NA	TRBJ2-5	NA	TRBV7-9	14	TGTGCCAGCAGCTCAGGGGCCGCCCAAGAGACCCAGTACTTC	CASSSGAAQETQYF
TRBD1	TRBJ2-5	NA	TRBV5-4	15	TGTGCCAGCAGCTGGAGCCACGGACAGGGGGAGACCCAGTACTTC	CASSWSHGQGETQYF
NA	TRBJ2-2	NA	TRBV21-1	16	TGTGCCAGCAGCAAAGAGACTAGCAGAGGTACCGGGGAGCTGTTTTTT	CASSKETSRGTGELFF
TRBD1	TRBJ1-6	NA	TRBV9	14	TGTGCCAGCAGCGTAGGCAGGGGGTCATCACCCCTCCACTTT	CASSVGRGSSPLHF
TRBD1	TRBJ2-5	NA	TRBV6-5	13	TGTGCCAGCAGACCGCCGACAGGGGAGACCCAGTACTTC	CASRPPTGETQYF